The T cell receptor (beta chain) under discussion was sequenced for a study of blood T cell repertoires in COVID-19. Germline CDR1 reads SGHNT; CDR2 reads YYREEE (reference sequence). V lost 4 bases, J lost 1 base, and 8 bases lay in between. The CDR3 runs 13 residues. During active infection, Seattle patients enrolled and were then monitored through disease. Per the original methods: Amplifying reference gene primers gave estimates of nucleated cell counts. Produced via immunoSEQ multiplex PCR; TCRdb's table is partial and in-frame only. The V and J calls and clone size were taken over from that table, and D and trimming were inferred from the DNA. This table holds more than 95,000 clones, around nine tenths found once.

Sequencing input: peripheral blood. This receptor was obtained from a man aged 45-65 years with COVID-19, enrolled during active disease. The J gene is TRBJ1-1, the V gene TRBV5-4, with D perhaps TRBD1 (6 bases). The CDR3 loop reads CASSVDRNTEAFF. In nucleotides, the CDR3 is TGTGCCAGCAGCGTGGACAGGAACACTGAAGCTTTCTTT.